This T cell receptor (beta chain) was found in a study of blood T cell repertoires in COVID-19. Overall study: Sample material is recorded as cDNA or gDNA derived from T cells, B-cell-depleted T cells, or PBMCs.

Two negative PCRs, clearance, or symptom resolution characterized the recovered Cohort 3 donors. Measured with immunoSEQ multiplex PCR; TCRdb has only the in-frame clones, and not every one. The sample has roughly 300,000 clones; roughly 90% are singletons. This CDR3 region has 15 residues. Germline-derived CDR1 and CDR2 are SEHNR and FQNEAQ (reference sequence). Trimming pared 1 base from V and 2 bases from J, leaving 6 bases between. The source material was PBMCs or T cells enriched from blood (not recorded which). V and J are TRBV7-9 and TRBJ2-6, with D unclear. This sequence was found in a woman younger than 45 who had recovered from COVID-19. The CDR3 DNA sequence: TGTGCCAGCAGCTTAGTTTCAGCTGGGGCCAACGTCCTGACTTTC. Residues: CASSLVSAGANVLTF.